The clone carrying this TCR beta chain turned up a few times. Individual cDNA molecules in this library carried unique molecular identifiers. TCRdb independently ran MiXCR on the RACE reads; one entry per CDR3 protein. The sample includes more than 75,000 distinct CDR3 sequences, roughly a tenth of them seen just once. The sample originates from a study of human T cells and chemical hapten exposure. Trimming stripped 2 bases from V and 6 bases from J, with 13 bases between. Germline CDR1 reads SQVTM; CDR2 reads ANQGSEA. The CDR3 has 14 residues. Time point indicated: patch test 2, 6 weeks after DPC sensitization. As for treatment: therapeutic diphenylcyclopropenone sensitization with weekly scalp DPC.

This TCR derives from a woman aged 35 to 49 with alopecia areata. Some clones in this sample may be carry-over from other donors' samples. This rearrangement joins TRBV29-1 to TRBJ2-2; weak D call: TRBD1 (6 bases). The sample in question was whole blood, obtained in connection with sensitization to the hapten diphenylcyclopropenone (DPC). CDR3 bases: TGCAGCGTTGAACAGGGGTCCATGGCCGGGGAGCTGTTTTTT. The encoded protein is CSVEQGSMAGELFF.